Below are 28 T cell receptor beta chains sequenced from a single sample in a study of blood T cell repertoires in COVID-19. Profiled with immunoSEQ multiplex PCR; TCRdb holds only in-frame clones, not every one. This table holds some 110,000 clones, roughly 90% found once. The sequencing input was peripheral blood. The receptors here all came from a human donor in a cohort sampled during active COVID-19.

The chain carries TRBV6-5 and TRBJ2-7, with D unresolved. Germline CDR1 and CDR2: MNHEY and SVGAGI. The V end lost 7 bases, the J end lost 3 bases, and 4 bases lay between the germline ends. The CDR3 is 10 residues long. The CDR3 DNA sequence: TGTGCCAGCAACGGCTACGAGCAGTACTTC. It yields the protein CASNGYEQYF.

This rearrangement joins TRBV2 to TRBJ1-5, with TRBD1 matching over 7 bases. The length of the CDR3 is 14 residues. Germline V gene sequence: CDR1 SNHLY, CDR2 FYNNEI. V shed 5 bases, J shed 3 bases, and the junction held 4 bases outside the gene matches. CDR3 loop: CASSLTGINQPQHF. The CDR3 DNA reads as TGTGCCAGCAGTCTGACAGGGATCAATCAGCCCCAGCATTTT.

V and J are TRBV2 and TRBJ1-2, with D hard to call. Germline V gives CDR1 SNHLY, CDR2 FYNNEI. This CDR3 is built from 13 residues. V dropped 0 bases and J dropped 11 bases, with 13 bases sitting between them. CDR3 in DNA: TGTGCCAGCAGTGAAGCTCCCTCGTTCGAGTACACCTTC. It is translated as CASSEAPSFEYTF. The full variable domain, rest sourced from reference TRBV2 and TRBJ1-2, is EPEVTQTPSHQVTQMGQEVILRCVPISNHLYFYWYRQILGQKVEFLVSFYNNEISEKSEIFDDQFSVERPDGSNFTLKIRSTKLEDSAMYFCASSEAPSFEYTFGSGTRLTVV.

V is TRBV28 and J is TRBJ1-4; 7 positions match TRBD1. The germline gives CDR1 MDHEN, CDR2 SYDVKM. The V and J ends lost 7 bases and 6 bases, in that order; junction bases with no gene match: 8. The length of the CDR3 is 14 residues. CDR3: CASTNRQGDEKLFF. The CDR3 region has the DNA TGTGCCAGCACAAATAGACAGGGCGATGAAAAACTGTTTTTT.

CDR3 loop: CASSLGAGQFF. CDR3 bases: TGCGCCAGCAGCTTGGGCGCGGGGCAGTTCTTC. The chain couples TRBV5-1 to TRBJ2-1, with a tentative D call TRBD2 (5 bases). V lost 0 bases and J 12 bases, leaving 7 bases between the germline ends. The CDR3 is 11 residues long. Germline values: CDR1 SGHRS, CDR2 YFSETQ.

The chain has TRBV29-1 and TRBJ2-5; no firm D call. Deletions cut 0 bases from V and 5 bases from J, with 4 bases between. Germline V gene lookup returns CDR1 SQVTM and CDR2 ANQGSEA. CDR3 length: 11 residues. The CDR3 bases are TGCAGCGTTGAAGATAATGAGACCCAGTACTTC. The encoded protein is CSVEDNETQYF. Looking up the rest from reference TRBV29-1 and TRBJ2-5 gives the full variable domain: SAVISQKPSRDICQRGTSLTIQCQVDSQVTMMFWYRQQPGQSLTLIATANQGSEATYESGFVIDKFPISRPNLTFSTLTVSNMSPEDSSIYLCSVEDNETQYFGPGTRLLVL.

This clone was seen a few times. CDR3 in DNA: TGTGCCAGCAGTTCACATCAGGGTGACGGCTACACCTTC. It encodes CASSSHQGDGYTF. J is TRBJ1-2 and V is TRBV28; TRBD1 is a possible D gene (5 bases). Germline values: CDR1 MDHEN, CDR2 SYDVKM. This CDR3 is built from 13 residues. The ends were cut back, 4 bases at V and 8 bases at J, with 14 bases in the middle.

V gene TRBV2 combines with J gene TRBJ2-3, with D tentatively TRBD1 (6 bases). The V and J ends lost 5 bases and 0 bases respectively, with 9 bases between them. The CDR3 runs 14 residues. Per germline, CDR1 SNHLY and CDR2 FYNNEI. The CDR3 is CASSSGTSTDTQYF. In DNA form, the CDR3 reads TGTGCCAGCAGTTCCGGGACAAGCACAGATACGCAGTATTTT.

The chain uses TRBV7-8 and TRBJ1-2; 8 bases are a match to TRBD1. With V trimmed by 6 bases and J by 8 bases, 5 bases remained unmatched. Germline CDR1 and CDR2: SGHVS and FQNEAQ. The length of the CDR3 is 12 residues. The DNA of the CDR3 is TGTGCCAGCAGATCAGGGGGCGAGGGCTACACCTTC. It specifies CASRSGGEGYTF.

The V gene is TRBV6-5, the J gene TRBJ1-3; D remains unclear. The CDR3 runs 15 residues. Trimming pared 7 bases from V and 0 bases from J, leaving 13 bases between. Per the germline V gene, CDR1 is MNHEY and CDR2 is SVGAGI. The CDR3 DNA sequence: TGTGCCAGCACGAAGCGGGCAGACTCTGGAAACACCATATATTTT. This gives the protein CASTKRADSGNTIYF.

The V and J genes are TRBV14 and TRBJ2-2, with no clear D. Trimming pared 2 bases from V and 1 base from J, leaving 5 bases between. This CDR3 is 14 amino acids long. The germline V gene has CDR1 SGHDN and CDR2 FVKESK. The CDR3 DNA follows: TGTGCCAGCAGCCAAATCCGGAACACCGGGGAGCTGTTTTTT. Protein product: CASSQIRNTGELFF.

V gene TRBV5-5 combines with J gene TRBJ2-5, with 7 bases fitting TRBD2. The V segment lost 5 bases and the J segment 4 bases; nucleotides outside the gene matches: 11. This CDR3 has 15 amino acids. The germline CDR1 and CDR2 sequences are SGHKS and YYEKEE (reference sequence). The CDR3 DNA reads TGTGCCAGCAGACTTCTAGCGGTTGGGTCAGAGACCCAGTACTTC. It encodes CASRLLAVGSETQYF.

This clone has more than one count but fewer than ten. This chain connects TRBV7-9 to TRBJ1-2; 7 nucleotides align to TRBD1. After removal of 4 bases from V and 8 bases from J, the junction contained 13 bases not matched to a gene. This CDR3 region has 15 residues. In germline, CDR1 is SEHNR, CDR2 FQNEAQ (reference sequence). CDR3 residues: CASSSHDREYNGYTF. CDR3 coding DNA: TGTGCCAGCAGCTCCCATGACAGGGAGTATAACGGCTACACCTTC.

CDR3 DNA sequence: TGCGCCAGCAGCCCCGTACAAACCTCCTACGAGCAGTACTTC. Translating gives CASSPVQTSYEQYF. The genes are TRBV4-1 and TRBJ2-7; D is unclear. Trimming took 4 bases from V and 0 from J, leaving 10 bases between them. The CDR3 consists of 14 residues. CDR1 and CDR2 (germline): MGHRA, YSYEKL.

The rearrangement links TRBV4-2 to TRBJ2-2; 9 bases map to TRBD1. Unmatched junction bases numbered 7, after V lost 7 bases and J lost 4 bases. This CDR3 region has 15 residues. The germline CDR1 and CDR2 sequences are LGHNA and YNFKEQ. The CDR3: CASTQGQGGTGELFF. In DNA, the CDR3 is TGTGCCAGCACTCAGGGACAGGGAGGCACCGGGGAGCTGTTTTTT.

The chain uses TRBV4-1 and TRBJ1-4, with 7 nucleotides matching TRBD1. The trim removed 3 bases at V and 12 bases at J, leaving 4 bases unmatched. From germline, CDR1 is MGHRA and CDR2 YSYEKL. The CDR3 extends over 12 amino acids. CDR3 bases: TGCGCCAGCAGCCACGGGAGGGGGCAACTGTTTTTT. This sequence encodes CASSHGRGQLFF.

The chain has TRBV6-2 or TRBV6-3 and TRBJ1-5; D may be TRBD1 (5 bases). The germline gives CDR1 MNHEY, CDR2 SVGEGT. There are 17 residues in the CDR3. Trimming took 2 bases from V and 1 from J, leaving 15 bases between them. Written as DNA, the CDR3 is TGTGCCAGCAGTTACGGGGCAGGGAGGCGCAGCAATCAGCCCCAGCATTTT. It specifies CASSYGAGRRSNQPQHF.

The rearrangement links TRBV3-1 (or the pseudogene TRBV3-2) to TRBJ2-1, with 14 bases aligning to TRBD2. J gave up 0 bases and V 2 bases, and 3 bases lay outside the gene matches. The CDR3 sequence is 18 residues long. CDR1 and CDR2 from the germline V gene are LGHDT and YNNKEL (reference sequence). The CDR3 region is CASSQLGTSGGSYNEQFF. CDR3 nucleotides: TGTGCCAGCAGCCAACTCGGGACTAGCGGGGGCTCCTACAATGAGCAGTTCTTC.

This chain uses TRBV6-5 with TRBJ2-7; D remains ambiguous. The germline V gene has CDR1 MNHEY and CDR2 SVGAGI. The CDR3 runs 15 residues. V was trimmed by 6 bases and J by 0 bases, leaving 15 bases between them. The CDR3 nucleotides are TGTGCCAGCAGGAGGAATGATCACCCCTCCTACGAGCAGTACTTC. This sequence encodes CASRRNDHPSYEQYF.

The rearrangement joins TRBV5-4 to TRBJ1-6, with D uncertain. Trimming left V 0 bases short and J 6 bases short, with 13 bases between. Germline V lookup: CDR1 SGHNT, CDR2 YYREEE (reference sequence). This CDR3 is built from 16 residues. This CDR3 is CASSLAEMRTNSPLHF. The DNA of the CDR3 is TGTGCCAGCAGCTTGGCCGAAATGAGAACTAATTCACCCCTCCACTTT.

The chain employs TRBV12-3 or TRBV12-4 and TRBJ2-2; D ambiguous. Trimming pared 10 bases from V and 8 bases from J, leaving 11 bases between. The CDR3 is made up of 11 amino acids. CDR3 coding DNA: TGTGCCACTCGGTCGGAGGGGGAGCTGTTTTTT. This translates into CATRSEGELFF.

The J gene is TRBJ1-4, the V gene TRBV19, with D possibly TRBD1 on 5 matching bases. V lost 3 bases to trimming and J lost 7 bases, with 12 bases between them. There are 14 residues in the CDR3. Germline CDR1 is LNHDA and CDR2 is SQIVND (reference sequence). In DNA, the CDR3 is TGTGCCAGTAGTATGAGCAGGGTCAGTGAAAAACTGTTTTTT. Translating it yields CASSMSRVSEKLFF.

The chain couples TRBV19 to TRBJ2-7, with 9 bases identical to TRBD1. This CDR3 contains 14 residues. The V gene end was trimmed by 5 bases and the J gene end by 1 base; junction bases not matched to a gene: 3. Germline V lookup: CDR1 LNHDA, CDR2 SQIVND (reference sequence). The CDR3 loop is CASSPGTGSYEQYF. The CDR3 DNA sequence: TGTGCCAGTAGTCCTGGGACAGGGTCCTACGAGCAGTACTTC.

This clone came up a few times. The chain couples TRBV6-5 to TRBJ1-2, with a tentative D call TRBD1 (6 bases). V was trimmed by 2 bases and J by 0 bases, leaving 13 bases between them. The CDR3 covers 16 residues. In germline, CDR1 is MNHEY, CDR2 SVGAGI. CDR3 nucleotides: TGTGCCAGCAGTTACAACCGGGACATCACTAACTATGGCTACACCTTC. This codes for CASSYNRDITNYGYTF.

The chain recombines TRBV13 with TRBJ2-1; weak D call: TRBD2 (5 bases). Trimming pared 5 bases from V and 4 bases from J, leaving 9 bases between. The germline CDR1 and CDR2 sequences are PRHDT and FYEKMQ (reference sequence). The CDR3 has 13 residues. CDR3 nucleotide sequence: TGTGCCAGCAGCCCCCGGGGTTACAATGAGCAGTTCTTC. Translation: CASSPRGYNEQFF.

The CDR3 sequence: CASSSRGISGANVLTF. In DNA form, the CDR3 reads TGTGCCAGCAGCTCGCGGGGGATCTCTGGGGCCAACGTCCTGACTTTC. The chain links TRBV27 to TRBJ2-6; TRBD2 matches 7 bases. Germline V gives CDR1 MNHEY, CDR2 SMNVEV (reference sequence). V lost 6 bases to trimming and J lost 0 bases; unmatched junction nucleotides: 5. This CDR3 contains 16 residues.

The V call is TRBV6-5, the J call TRBJ1-6; 8 bases fit TRBD1. The CDR3 extends over 15 amino acids. Germline V gene lookup returns CDR1 MNHEY and CDR2 SVGAGI. The V and J ends lost 2 bases and 8 bases, in that order; junction bases with no gene match: 5. This CDR3 reads CASSYGDRWDSPLHF. CDR3 sequence (DNA): TGTGCCAGCAGTTACGGGGACAGGTGGGATTCACCCCTCCACTTT.

The chain uses TRBV12-3 or TRBV12-4 and TRBJ2-1; 7 positions match TRBD2. The CDR3 contains 11 residues. Trimming took 6 bases from V and 10 from J; bases not matched to a gene: 3. The DNA of the CDR3 is TGTGCCAGCAGACTAGCGAGGGAGCAGTTCTTC. As protein: CASRLAREQFF.